Listed here are 16 T cell receptor beta chains from one sample, sequenced in a study of T cells in localized non-small cell lung cancer. Assay: immunoSEQ multiplex PCR; the TCRdb copy retains only in-frame clones and omits some. Of some 20,000 clones listed, over 80% are singletons. Sample: PBMCs, taken before any cancer treatment. The receptors shown here come from a man between 40 and 70 years old with stage II squamous cell lung carcinoma.

The chain combines TRBV7-9 with TRBJ1-2; no definite D call. Germline loops: CDR1 SEHNR, CDR2 FQNEAQ (reference sequence). The CDR3 has 15 residues. V was clipped by 5 bases and J by 7 bases, with 20 bases between them. CDR3 region: CASSILRSSNSGYTF. Here the CDR3 DNA reads TGTGCCAGCAGCATCCTCAGATCCTCTAACAGTGGCTACACCTTC.

V and J are TRBV20-1 and TRBJ1-1; tentative D call: TRBD1 (6 bases). V gave up 8 bases and J gave up 6 bases, with 13 bases separating them. Germline CDR1 and CDR2: DFQATT and SNEGSKA (reference sequence). This CDR3 has 11 residues. In DNA, the CDR3 is TGCAGTATCTCTAGGGGGGCTGAAGCTTTCTTT. It codes for CSISRGAEAFF.

The chain links TRBV9 to TRBJ1-5, with TRBD1 matching 8 bases. This CDR3 has 15 amino acids. V shed 3 bases and J 4 bases; nucleotides not matched to a gene: 6. The germline CDR1 and CDR2 sequences are SGDLS and YYNGEE. CDR3 sequence: CASSAGDRPNQPQHF. As DNA, the CDR3 is TGTGCCAGCAGCGCTGGGGACAGGCCAAATCAGCCCCAGCATTTT.

This rearrangement joins TRBV11-3 to TRBJ2-1; 9 nucleotides agree with TRBD2. This CDR3 has 13 residues. Germline assignment: CDR1 SGHNT and CDR2 YENEEA. V gave up 9 bases and J gave up 7 bases; unmatched junction bases: 7. CDR3 nucleotide sequence: TGTGCCAGTCATAGCGGGAGCATTAATGAGCAGTTCTTC. Protein product: CASHSGSINEQFF. Together with reference TRBV11-3 and TRBJ2-1, the CDR3 gives the full variable domain: EAGVVQSPRYKIIEKKQPVAFWCNPISGHNTLYWYLQNLGQGPELLIRYENEEAVDDSQLPKDRFSAERLKGVDSTLKIQPAELGDSAVYLCASHSGSINEQFFGPGTRLTVL.

As to this clone: An end of the junction differs from the germline gene, which may be a read error. V gene TRBV23-1 combines with J gene TRBJ2-3; no clear D. TRBV23-1 is noted as an ORF with a role that remains uncertain. The CDR3 consists of 19 residues. The CDR3 DNA reads as TGCGCCAGCAGTCAACATACGGTTATCCACCATTTTAACACACATACGCAGTATTTT. It specifies CASSQHTVIHHFNTHTQYF.

V and J are TRBV30 and TRBJ1-2, with 11 positions matching TRBD1. V trimming: 0 bases; J trimming: 7 bases; junction bases outside the gene matches: 7. The V gene's germline CDR1 is GTSNPN and CDR2 SVGIG (reference sequence). The CDR3 has 15 residues. CDR3 DNA sequence: TGTGCCTGGAGTGTACTTATAGGGACAGGGGGTGGCTACACCTTC. It translates to CAWSVLIGTGGGYTF.

CDR3 bases: TGCGCCAGCAGCTTGGAGGGCCATAGCAATCAGCCCCAGCATTTT. Translation: CASSLEGHSNQPQHF. This chain links TRBV5-1 with TRBJ1-5; D remains ambiguous. CDR1 is SGHRS, CDR2 YFSETQ, per germline. The CDR3 is 15 amino acids. Trimming took off 0 bases at V and 0 bases at J, with 7 bases between the two ends.

The count of this clone is one. The chain employs TRBV19 and TRBJ1-2; 9 bases fit TRBD1. The V gene end was trimmed by 8 bases and the J gene end by 6 bases; junction bases not matched to a gene: 7. This CDR3 comprises 13 residues. Germline-derived CDR1 and CDR2 are LNHDA and SQIVND (reference sequence). The CDR3: CASGWDRAHGYTF. The CDR3 DNA reads TGTGCCAGTGGATGGGACAGGGCGCATGGCTACACCTTC.

The J gene is TRBJ1-3, the V gene TRBV11-3; no clear D gene. Germline V gives CDR1 SGHNT, CDR2 YENEEA. V was pared by 3 bases and J by 3 bases, with 15 bases between. This CDR3 comprises 16 residues. The DNA of the CDR3 is TGTGCCAGCAGCTTGGATGGAGGGCTAAGTGGAAACACCATATATTTT. Amino acids: CASSLDGGLSGNTIYF.

The CDR3 DNA follows: TGCGCCAGCAGTGACTCAGCCGACAGGGAGACTGAAGCTTTCTTT. Protein sequence: CASSDSADRETEAFF. This rearrangement joins TRBV10-2 to TRBJ1-1; 7 bases match TRBD1. V lost 3 bases to trimming and J lost 5 bases; unmatched junction nucleotides: 9. The germline gives CDR1 WSHSY, CDR2 SAAADI. The CDR3 covers 15 residues.

This clone was counted a few times. The rearrangement links TRBV9 to TRBJ2-3; 9 positions agree with TRBD2. V shed 5 bases and J 3 bases; nucleotides not matched to a gene: 7. Per the germline V gene, CDR1 is SGDLS and CDR2 is YYNGEE. The length of the CDR3 is 15 residues. In nucleotides, the CDR3 is TGTGCCAGCAGTGGGGGGCTAGCGGGGACAGATACGCAGTATTTT. Its protein product is CASSGGLAGTDTQYF.

The chain couples TRBV6-5 to TRBJ1-1; D is unclear. Trimming took off 8 bases at V and 0 bases at J, with 7 bases between the two ends. Germline V gene sequence: CDR1 MNHEY, CDR2 SVGAGI. This CDR3 has 12 amino acids. The CDR3 coding sequence is TGTGCCAGCGGGAGGTTGAACACTGAAGCTTTCTTT. It is translated as CASGRLNTEAFF.

This chain links TRBV7-2 with TRBJ2-7, with a possible D match to TRBD2 (5 bases). CDR3 length: 13 amino acids. Germline V gene sequence: CDR1 SGHTA, CDR2 FQGNSA. The V end was cut by 2 bases, the J end by 7 bases, with 12 bases between. In nucleotides, the CDR3 is TGTGCCAGCAGCTTACGGGAACGGCGGGAGCAGTACTTC. As protein: CASSLRERREQYF.

The chain combines TRBV4-3 with TRBJ2-7; D ambiguous. The ends were cut back, 0 bases at V and 0 bases at J, with 6 bases in the middle. CDR1 is LGHNA, CDR2 YSLEER, per germline. This CDR3 comprises 14 residues. CDR3 residues: CASSQETASYEQYF. CDR3 coding DNA: TGCGCCAGCAGCCAAGAGACGGCCTCCTACGAGCAGTACTTC.

This CDR3 is CASSYIAGYSGNTIYF. The CDR3 nucleotides read TGTGCCAGCAGTTACATAGCCGGGTACTCTGGAAACACCATATATTTT. The J gene is TRBJ1-3, the V gene TRBV6-5; D call uncertain. The CDR3 loop spans 16 amino acids. Trimming left V 2 bases short and J 0 bases short, with 11 bases between. Germline V gene lookup returns CDR1 MNHEY and CDR2 SVGAGI.

This chain uses TRBV11-2 with TRBJ1-1; D possibly corresponds to TRBD1 (6 bases). Germline CDR1 and CDR2: SGHAT and FQNNGV. The CDR3 loop spans 15 amino acids. Trimming took off 1 base at V and 4 bases at J, with 13 bases between the two ends. CDR3 DNA: TGTGCCAGCAGCTTAGTTTTAGGGGGGCGCACTGAAGCTTTCTTT. Residues: CASSLVLGGRTEAFF.